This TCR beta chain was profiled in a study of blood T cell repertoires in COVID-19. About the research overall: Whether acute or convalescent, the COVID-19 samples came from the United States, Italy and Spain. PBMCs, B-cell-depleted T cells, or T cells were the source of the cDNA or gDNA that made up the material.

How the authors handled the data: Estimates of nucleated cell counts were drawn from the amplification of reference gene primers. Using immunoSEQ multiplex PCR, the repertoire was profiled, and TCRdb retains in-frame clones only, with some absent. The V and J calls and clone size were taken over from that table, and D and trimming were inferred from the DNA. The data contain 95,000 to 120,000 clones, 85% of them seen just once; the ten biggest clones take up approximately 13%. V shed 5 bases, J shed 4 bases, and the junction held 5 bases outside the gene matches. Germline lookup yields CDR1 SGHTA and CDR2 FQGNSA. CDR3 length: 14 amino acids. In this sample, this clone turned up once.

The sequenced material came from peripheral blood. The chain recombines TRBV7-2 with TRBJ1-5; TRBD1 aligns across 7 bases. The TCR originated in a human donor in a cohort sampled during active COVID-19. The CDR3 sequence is CASSGGTENQPQHF. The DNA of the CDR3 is TGTGCCAGCAGCGGGGGGACAGAAAATCAGCCCCAGCATTTT.